This record concerns one TCR beta chain sequence. This table comes from immunoSEQ multiplex PCR, and its TCRdb copy is limited to in-frame clones, with some not included. The sample consists of approximately 360,000 clones, 83% of them appearing once. This sample was included in a study of blood T cell repertoires in COVID-19. Enrollees, about 18 to 90 years old, lived in 24 US areas. Cohort allocation depended upon clinical history that participants reported. V was shortened by 4 bases and J by 0 bases, with 13 bases between the two germline ends. CDR1 and CDR2 (germline): MNHEY, SVGAGI. The CDR3 is 16 residues long.

The TCR was taken from a woman between 45 and 60 years old who had recovered from COVID-19. What was sequenced was PBMCs or T cells enriched from blood (not recorded which). The chain recombines TRBV6-5 with TRBJ1-3, with D possibly being TRBD1 (5 bases). The CDR3 region is CASSWGRDSSGNTIYF. The CDR3 nucleotides read TGTGCCAGCAGTTGGGGCCGGGACTCCTCTGGAAACACCATATATTTT.